One sample yielded the 10 T cell receptor beta chains listed below, sequenced in a study of Graves' ophthalmopathy and Graves' hyperthyroidism. As the template, RNA transcripts were used to amplify TCR beta CDR3 regions. HTBI-primed first-round RT-PCR preceded second-round multiplex PCR. Using its own MiXCR run on the multiplex PCR reads, TCRdb lists one record per CDR3 protein. The table has over a million distinct CDR3 sequences, about 40% seen once. Material for sequencing was peripheral blood or thyroid tissue (not recorded which). The receptors come from an adult man with Graves' hyperthyroidism.

In this sample, this clonotype turned up once. The rearrangement joins TRBV14 to TRBJ2-3, with D unresolved. V was trimmed by 5 bases and J by 6 bases, leaving 12 bases between them. Per germline, CDR1 SGHDN and CDR2 FVKESK. The CDR3 length is 13 residues. This CDR3 is CASSTQVLDTQYF. The CDR3 DNA sequence: TGTGCCAGCAGCACCCAGGTTCTGGATACGCAGTATTTT.

Remarks on this clonotype: Sequence at one end of the junction differs from germline and may be a read error. This chain links TRBV10-3 with TRBJ1-4, with D perhaps matching TRBD1 (5 bases). The CDR3 is made up of 16 amino acids. In germline, CDR1 is ENHRY, CDR2 SYGVKD. CDR3 residues: CASSYSGGLTNEKLFF. For the CDR3, the DNA is TGTGCCAGCAGTTACTCGGGGGGACTAACTAATGAAAAACTGTTTTTT.

This chain joins TRBV7-9 and TRBJ2-7; 8 nucleotides line up with TRBD2. Trimming cost V 5 bases and J 3 bases; bases outside gene matches: 12. The CDR3 extends over 16 amino acids. Germline CDR1 SEHNR, CDR2 FQNEAQ (reference sequence). The CDR3 region is CASSLGSRGGLYEQYF. CDR3 DNA: TGTGCCAGCAGCCTAGGCTCGCGCGGGGGGCTCTACGAGCAGTACTTC.

This clonotype was observed at least ten times. DNA of the CDR3: TGTGCCAGCAGCTTAGCCCGGTCAGGGGGCGGGACCGGGGAGCTGTTTTTT. This sequence encodes CASSLARSGGGTGELFF. The genes are TRBV7-2 and TRBJ2-2; 8 nucleotides line up with TRBD1. Germline CDR1 and CDR2: SGHTA and FQGNSA. There are 17 residues in the CDR3. V lost 0 bases, J lost 5 bases, and 8 bases stayed unmatched.

As to this clonotype: A read error may be the cause here, since a much bigger clone is one base away. The V and J genes are TRBV24-1 and TRBJ2-7, with D unclear. The germline V gene encodes CDR1 KGHDR and CDR2 SFDVKD. Trimming removed 11 bases at V and 2 bases at J, with 18 bases between. The CDR3 is 14 residues long. In nucleotides, the CDR3 is TGTGCCAGTAGTACCCTCGGCAAGACCTACGAGCAGTACTTC. Its protein product is CASSTLGKTYEQYF.

This clonotype was seen only a few times. The chain links TRBV7-2 to TRBJ1-5; 9 nucleotides align to TRBD1. The trim removed 4 bases at V and 5 bases at J, leaving 6 bases unmatched. This CDR3 contains 15 residues. The germline V gene encodes CDR1 SGHTA and CDR2 FQGNSA. CDR3 in DNA: TGTGCCAGCAGCTCCCTGAGGACAGGGGATCAGCCCCAGCATTTT. It yields the protein CASSSLRTGDQPQHF. The whole variable domain, remainder taken from reference TRBV7-2 and TRBJ1-5, is GAGVSQSPSNKVTEKGKDVELRCDPISGHTALYWYRQSLGQGLEFLIYFQGNSAPDKSGLPSDRFSAERTGGSVSTLTIQRTQQEDSAVYLCASSSLRTGDQPQHFGDGTRLSIL.

V and J are TRBV2 and TRBJ1-5, with D possibly being TRBD1 (5 bases). The ends were cut back, 4 bases at V and 3 bases at J, with 16 bases in the middle. Germline CDR1 is SNHLY and CDR2 is FYNNEI. This CDR3 is built from 16 residues. CDR3 amino acids: CASSAGRGGVNQPQHF. CDR3 in DNA: TGTGCCAGCAGTGCAGGCCGTGGGGGGGTCAATCAGCCCCAGCATTTT.

As for this clonotype: A read error may be the cause here, since a much bigger clone is one base away. The gene calls are TRBV7-9 and TRBJ1-3; tentatively, D is TRBD1 (5 bases). The length of the CDR3 is 15 residues. CDR1 SEHNR and CDR2 FQNEAQ come from the germline V gene (reference sequence). The CDR3 loop reads CASSPRGNSGNTVYF. The CDR3 coding sequence is TGTGCCAGCAGCCCTAGGGGCAACTCTGGAAACACCGTATATTTT.

The sample holds a few counts of this clonotype. Compared with germline, one end of the junction differs, possibly owing to a read error. The V call is TRBV12-3 or TRBV12-4, the J call TRBJ2-2; 13 bases line up with TRBD2. The CDR3 loop spans 12 amino acids. CDR3 nucleotides: TGTGCCAGCAGCAGGACTAGCGGGGGGCTGTTTTTT. This translates into CASSRTSGGLFF.

This clonotype was found many times. The chain has TRBV6-2 or TRBV6-3 and TRBJ1-1; the D is unclear. V was cut by 5 bases and J by 8 bases, with 9 bases left in between. This CDR3 is built from 11 residues. Germline values: CDR1 MNHEY, CDR2 SVGEGT. Written as DNA, the CDR3 is TGTGCCAGCAGTGATGGTTGGGAAGCTTTCTTT. Encoded protein: CASSDGWEAFF.